The subject of this entry is one T cell receptor beta chain. V lost 2 bases to trimming and J lost 5 bases; unmatched junction nucleotides: 4. Germline CDR1 reads MNHEY; CDR2 reads SMNVEV (reference sequence). This CDR3 has 15 amino acids. Libraries were prepared by immunoSEQ multiplex PCR; TCRdb keeps only in-frame clonotypes and omits some of them. The sample lists tens of thousands of clones, over 65% occurring once. The data stem from a study of ipilimumab plus nivolumab after autologous stem cell transplantation. This TCR came from a male donor with diffuse large B-cell lymphoma. The rearrangement links TRBV27 to TRBJ2-1, with 9 bases fitting TRBD2. The specimen was PBMCs, collected in a trial of ipilimumab plus nivolumab as post-transplant consolidation. The CDR3 protein is CASSLAGGTHNEQFF. The DNA for the CDR3 is TGTGCCAGCAGTTTAGCGGGAGGGACACACAATGAGCAGTTCTTC.